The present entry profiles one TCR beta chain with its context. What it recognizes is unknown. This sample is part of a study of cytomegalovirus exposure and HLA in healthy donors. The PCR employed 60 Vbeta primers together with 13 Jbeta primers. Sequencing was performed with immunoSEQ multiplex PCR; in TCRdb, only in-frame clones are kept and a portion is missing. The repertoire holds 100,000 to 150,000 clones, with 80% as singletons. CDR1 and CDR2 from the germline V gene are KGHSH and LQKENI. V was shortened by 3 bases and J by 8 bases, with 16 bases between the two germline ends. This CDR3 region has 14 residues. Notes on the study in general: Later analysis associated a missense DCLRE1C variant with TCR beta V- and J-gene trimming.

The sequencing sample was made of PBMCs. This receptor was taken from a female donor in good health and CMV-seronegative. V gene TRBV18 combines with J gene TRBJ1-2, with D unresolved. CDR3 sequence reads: CASSPIAPSRGYTF. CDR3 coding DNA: TGTGCCAGCTCACCGATAGCCCCCTCGAGGGGCTACACCTTC. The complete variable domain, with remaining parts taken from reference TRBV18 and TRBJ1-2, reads NAGVMQNPRHLVRRRGQEARLRCSPMKGHSHVYWYRQLPEEGLKFMVYLQKENIIDESGMPKERFSAEFPKEGPSILRIQQVVRGDSAAYFCASSPIAPSRGYTFGSGTRLTVV.